The clone carrying this T cell receptor (beta chain) was seen at least ten times. Its antigen is unidentified. This specimen belongs to a study of T cell repertoires in cytomegalovirus infection. In the study overall: CMV infection and matching HLA type were both indicated by public TCR beta signatures.

Per germline, CDR1 SGHRS and CDR2 YFSETQ. The CDR3 length is 14 residues. Trimming cost V 4 bases and J 2 bases, with 13 bases left between them. Whole-study results and caveats: Cumulative frequency (of public TCR beta family members) identified carriers of CMV plus the relevant HLA. The response measured ex vivo was dominated by TCR beta clonotypes (HLA-C-restricted and CMV-specific).

From the reads, TCRdb called clonotypes with MiXCR, one entry per CDR3 protein. Here the sample spans 100,000 to 150,000 distinct CDR3 sequences, 7% to 10% being singletons. The receptor was derived from a human donor in good health (CMV status not recorded). Some clones in this sample may be carry-over from other donors' samples. The rearrangement links TRBV5-1 to TRBJ2-7; D is uncertain. The sample was PBMCs. CDR3 loop: CASSPLFSTYEQYF. CDR3 sequence (DNA): TGCGCCAGCAGCCCCCTTTTTTCGACCTACGAGCAGTACTTC. The entire variable domain, with the rest obtained from reference TRBV5-1 and TRBJ2-7, is as follows: KAGVTQTPRYLIKTRGQQVTLSCSPISGHRSVSWYQQTPGQGLQFLFEYFSETQRNKGNFPGRFSGRQFSNSRSEMNVSTLELGDSALYLCASSPLFSTYEQYFGPGTRLTVT.